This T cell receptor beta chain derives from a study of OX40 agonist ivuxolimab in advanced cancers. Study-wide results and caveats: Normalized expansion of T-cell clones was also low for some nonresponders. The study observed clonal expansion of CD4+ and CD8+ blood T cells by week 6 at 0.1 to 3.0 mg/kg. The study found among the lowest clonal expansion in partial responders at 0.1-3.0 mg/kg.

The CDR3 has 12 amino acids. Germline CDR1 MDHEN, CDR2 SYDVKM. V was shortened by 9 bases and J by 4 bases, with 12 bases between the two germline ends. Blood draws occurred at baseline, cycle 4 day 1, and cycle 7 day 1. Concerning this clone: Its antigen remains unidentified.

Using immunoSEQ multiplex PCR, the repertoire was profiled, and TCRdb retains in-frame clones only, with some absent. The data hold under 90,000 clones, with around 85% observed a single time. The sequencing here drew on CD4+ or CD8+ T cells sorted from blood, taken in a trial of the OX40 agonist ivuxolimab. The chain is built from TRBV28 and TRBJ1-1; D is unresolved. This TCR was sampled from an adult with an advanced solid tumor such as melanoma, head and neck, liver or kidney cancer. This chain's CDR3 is CARPGEATEAFF. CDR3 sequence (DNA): TGTGCCAGGCCCGGGGAGGCCACTGAAGCTTTCTTT.